This T cell receptor (beta chain) was observed in a study of T cells and Merkel cell carcinoma outcomes. General observations from the study: Reportedly, T-cell repertoire with density predicts Merkel cell carcinoma outcomes.

Points on this clone: The target antigen is unknown.

The CDR3 has 13 amino acids. The J segment lost 7 bases and the V segment lost 5 bases, leaving 3 bases of the junction unmatched. CDR1 is SGHNT, CDR2 YENEEA, per germline. TCRdb's table, derived via immunoSEQ multiplex PCR, lists solely in-frame clones and lacks some. Of about 6,700 clones listed, less than 95% are singletons. Material for sequencing was tumor tissue from Merkel cell carcinoma. J is TRBJ2-1 and V is TRBV11-3; 9 bases are a match to TRBD2. The TCR sequence derives from a human donor with Merkel cell carcinoma. The CDR3 spells CASSAGGSNEQFF. CDR3 bases: TGTGCCAGCAGCGCGGGGGGGAGTAATGAGCAGTTCTTC.